The 19 T cell receptor beta chains below were found in one sample sequenced in a study of T cell responses to AZD1222 COVID-19 vaccine. The protocol was immunoSEQ multiplex PCR, while the TCRdb copy is restricted to in-frame clones and leaves out a portion. The data contain about 150,000 clones, 90% to 95% of them singletons. Sequenced material: peripheral blood, taken on day 0 of AZD1222 vaccination. The receptors were gathered from an adult in good health.

The chain couples TRBV7-2 to TRBJ1-2, with TRBD1 as a possible D gene (6 bases). The CDR3 has 14 residues. The germline V gene encodes CDR1 SGHTA and CDR2 FQGNSA. Trimming stripped 4 bases from V and 4 bases from J, with 13 bases between. This CDR3 is CASSSLTGSYGYTF. Written as DNA, the CDR3 is TGTGCCAGCAGCTCTCTAACAGGGTCCTATGGCTACACCTTC.

The chain employs TRBV5-1 and TRBJ2-2, with TRBD2 identical over 10 bases. This CDR3 has 16 residues. Unmatched junction bases numbered 4, after V lost 2 bases and J lost 3 bases. Germline V gene lookup returns CDR1 SGHRS and CDR2 YFSETQ. The CDR3: CASSFNSGGYTGELFF. CDR3 bases: TGCGCCAGCAGCTTTAATAGCGGGGGGTACACCGGGGAGCTGTTTTTT.

The rearrangement uses TRBV7-9 and TRBJ2-2; TRBD2 might be the D (6 bases). The germline V gene encodes CDR1 SEHNR and CDR2 FQNEAQ (reference sequence). Trimming removed 0 bases from V and 1 base from J, with 12 bases in between. This CDR3 comprises 17 residues. The DNA for the CDR3 is TGTGCCAGCAGCTTAGCCGGAGGGACGGGGAACACCGGGGAGCTGTTTTTT. Its protein is CASSLAGGTGNTGELFF.

J is TRBJ2-2 and V is TRBV19; unclear D gene. The CDR3 is made up of 13 amino acids. CDR1 is LNHDA, CDR2 SQIVND, per germline (reference sequence). With 2 bases removed from V and 6 bases from J, the gap between germline ends came to 7 bases. CDR3 sequence reads: CASSINVAGELFF. DNA of the CDR3: TGTGCCAGTAGTATAAATGTAGCCGGGGAGCTGTTTTTT. The full variable domain, in which reference TRBV19 and TRBJ2-2 provide the parts outside the CDR3, is DGGITQSPKYLFRKEGQNVTLSCEQNLNHDAMYWYRQDPGQGLRLIYYSQIVNDFQKGDIAEGYSVSREKKESFPLTVTSAQKNPTAFYLCASSINVAGELFFGEGSRLTVL.

This clone has only a few counts. The rearrangement joins TRBV27 to TRBJ2-7; 7 bases fit TRBD1. J lost 2 bases, V lost 4 bases, and 8 bases had no gene match. CDR1 MNHEY and CDR2 SMNVEV come from the germline V gene (reference sequence). This CDR3 region has 15 residues. The chain's CDR3 is CASSSPGQRPYEQYF. In DNA form, the CDR3 reads TGTGCCAGCAGTTCCCCGGGACAGAGACCCTACGAGCAGTACTTC.

V is TRBV6-6 and J is TRBJ1-2; D ambiguous. V was clipped by 2 bases and J by 7 bases, with 8 bases between them. This CDR3 has 12 amino acids. The germline V gene encodes CDR1 MNHNY and CDR2 SVGAGI (reference sequence). DNA for the CDR3: TGTGCCAGCAGTTACAAGGATTCTGGCTACACCTTC. Translation: CASSYKDSGYTF.

The rearrangement links TRBV6-5 to TRBJ1-4; perhaps TRBD1 as D (6 bases). The CDR3 is 13 amino acids. Per germline, CDR1 MNHEY and CDR2 SVGAGI. Trimming pared 5 bases from V and 6 bases from J, leaving 10 bases between. CDR3 sequence reads: CASSPTGHEKLFF. Written as DNA, the CDR3 is TGTGCCAGCAGTCCGACAGGTCATGAAAAACTGTTTTTT.

CDR3 region: CASSLVRASGELFF. The DNA of the CDR3 is TGTGCCAGCAGCTTAGTCAGGGCCTCCGGGGAGCTGTTTTTT. The chain uses TRBV7-8 and TRBJ2-2; D is perhaps TRBD1 (5 bases). The germline V gene encodes CDR1 SGHVS and CDR2 FQNEAQ. The germline V and J ends were trimmed by 1 base and 6 bases, with 9 bases remaining between them. The CDR3 totals 14 residues.

The chain carries TRBV10-3 and TRBJ1-5; 8 bases agree with TRBD1. CDR1 is ENHRY, CDR2 SYGVKD, per germline. The CDR3 covers 15 residues. V was pared by 2 bases and J by 5 bases, with 5 bases of the junction left unmatched. The CDR3 here is CAISEGQGRDQPQHF. CDR3 DNA: TGTGCCATCAGTGAGGGACAGGGTAGGGATCAGCCCCAGCATTTT.

The V and J genes are TRBV6-5 and TRBJ1-1, with D possibly matching TRBD1 (6 bases). Germline V gene data show CDR1 as MNHEY and CDR2 as SVGAGI. This CDR3 comprises 15 residues. The V end was cut by 7 bases, the J end by 6 bases, with 21 bases between. CDR3 amino acids: CASTVGGQGVAEAFF. In DNA, the CDR3 is TGTGCCAGCACCGTGGGGGGCCAGGGCGTGGCTGAAGCTTTCTTT.

The chain links TRBV19 to TRBJ1-2; 10 bases agree with TRBD1. CDR1 is LNHDA, CDR2 SQIVND, per germline (reference sequence). Germline trimming cut 7 bases from V and 2 bases from J; bases unmatched to any gene: 10. This CDR3 is built from 16 residues. The CDR3 sequence: CASNPDTGQGNYGYTF. The CDR3 nucleotides read TGTGCCAGTAACCCAGATACGGGACAGGGGAACTATGGCTACACCTTC. Supplemented by reference TRBV19 and TRBJ1-2, the full variable domain reads DGGITQSPKYLFRKEGQNVTLSCEQNLNHDAMYWYRQDPGQGLRLIYYSQIVNDFQKGDIAEGYSVSREKKESFPLTVTSAQKNPTAFYLCASNPDTGQGNYGYTFGSGTRLTVV.

This clone was recorded a few times. The chain carries TRBV28 and TRBJ2-2; 8 bases fit TRBD1. CDR3 length: 16 amino acids. CDR1 MDHEN and CDR2 SYDVKM come from the germline V gene. The V and J ends lost 6 bases and 1 base, in that order; junction bases with no gene match: 7. The CDR3 here is CASSRSGTGNTGELFF. CDR3 bases: TGTGCCAGCAGCCGTTCCGGGACAGGGAACACCGGGGAGCTGTTTTTT.

This clone was seen only once. This chain connects TRBV11-2 to TRBJ2-7; maybe TRBD2 (5 bases). V lost 1 base to trimming and J lost 6 bases, with 13 bases between them. The V gene's germline CDR1 is SGHAT and CDR2 FQNNGV. CDR3 length: 14 residues. The CDR3 protein is CASSLGGLAGEQYF. For the CDR3, the DNA is TGTGCCAGCAGCTTAGGAGGGCTCGCTGGCGAGCAGTACTTC.

The chain has TRBV19 and TRBJ1-2, with 9 bases matching TRBD1. The CDR3 is 14 residues long. The ends lost 8 bases at V and 9 bases at J; junction bases unmatched: 13. Germline V CDR1 and CDR2: LNHDA, SQIVND (reference sequence). This chain's CDR3 is CASGNPGQGLSYTF. The CDR3 DNA is TGTGCCAGTGGGAACCCGGGACAGGGCTTGAGCTACACCTTC.

The chain has TRBV10-3 and TRBJ2-3; TRBD2 aligns across 7 bases. The germline CDR1 and CDR2 sequences are ENHRY and SYGVKD. The CDR3 runs to 15 residues. The trim removed 6 bases at V and 0 bases at J, leaving 6 bases unmatched. CDR3 in DNA: TGTGCCATCAGCCTCCGGGGGGATAGCACAGATACGCAGTATTTT. Translating it yields CAISLRGDSTDTQYF.

The V call is TRBV4-2, the J call TRBJ1-5; 7 nucleotides match TRBD1. This CDR3 spans 17 amino acids. Unmatched junction bases numbered 10, after V lost 0 bases and J lost 5 bases. The germline CDR1 and CDR2 sequences are LGHNA and YNFKEQ. CDR3 loop: CASSQDSSDREDQPQHF. As DNA, the CDR3 is TGTGCCAGCAGCCAAGATAGTTCTGACAGGGAGGATCAGCCCCAGCATTTT.

This chain connects TRBV5-4 to TRBJ2-7; 7 bases are a match to TRBD1. Unmatched junction bases numbered 2, after V lost 0 bases and J lost 2 bases. The CDR3 consists of 14 residues. Per germline, CDR1 SGHNT and CDR2 YYREEE (reference sequence). The CDR3 region is CASSLEGAAYEQYF. CDR3 DNA: TGTGCCAGCAGCTTGGAGGGGGCGGCCTACGAGCAGTACTTC.

V usage is TRBV5-1 and J usage is TRBJ2-1, with 9 positions matching TRBD2. Looked up from germline, CDR1 is SGHRS and CDR2 is YFSETQ. The CDR3 runs 14 residues. The chain's CDR3 is CSKREALKNNEQFF. The CDR3 nucleotides are TGCTCAAAGCGGGAGGCCCTAAAAAACAATGAGCAGTTCTTC.

The rearrangement uses TRBV5-1 and TRBJ2-5, with D possibly being TRBD2 (5 bases). Trimming left V 5 bases short and J 2 bases short, with 10 bases between. The V gene's germline CDR1 is SGHRS and CDR2 YFSETQ. CDR3 size: 13 residues. The CDR3 loop reads CASRGLLQETQYF. The CDR3 DNA is TGCGCCAGCAGAGGACTGTTACAAGAGACCCAGTACTTC.